These 18 T cell receptor beta chains originate from one sample sequenced in a study of blood T cell repertoires in COVID-19. The assay was immunoSEQ multiplex PCR, and TCRdb's table has in-frame clones only and misses some. The sample lists 110,000 to 150,000 clones, roughly four fifths occurring once. The sequenced sample consisted of peripheral blood. The origin of the receptors is a human donor in a cohort sampled during active COVID-19.

V and J are TRBV7-2 and TRBJ2-3; 9 positions match TRBD1. From germline, CDR1 is SGHTA and CDR2 FQGNSA. After removal of 5 bases from V and 5 bases from J, the junction contained 5 bases not matched to a gene. The CDR3 sequence is 14 residues long. Written as DNA, the CDR3 is TGTGCCAGCAGCGACAGGGGGTACGGAGATACGCAGTATTTT. Translated: CASSDRGYGDTQYF. The full variable domain, rest sourced from reference TRBV7-2 and TRBJ2-3, is GAGVSQSPSNKVTEKGKDVELRCDPISGHTALYWYRQSLGQGLEFLIYFQGNSAPDKSGLPSDRFSAERTGGSVSTLTIQRTQQEDSAVYLCASSDRGYGDTQYFGPGTRLTVL.

The chain links TRBV5-1 to TRBJ2-1; D perhaps matches TRBD2 (6 bases). There are 14 residues in the CDR3. V was shortened by 5 bases and J by 5 bases, with 14 bases between the two germline ends. The germline V gene has CDR1 SGHRS and CDR2 YFSETQ. The DNA of the CDR3 is TGCGCCAGCAGTCCCTGGGCGGGGAACAATGAGCAGTTCTTC. The encoded protein is CASSPWAGNNEQFF.

This rearrangement joins TRBV2 to TRBJ2-2; 8 bases are a match to TRBD1. J lost 7 bases, V lost 5 bases, and 9 bases had no gene match. CDR1 is SNHLY and CDR2 is FYNNEI in the germline V gene. The CDR3 has 15 amino acids. CDR3 region: CASSPDRAGNGELFF. In DNA, the CDR3 is TGTGCCAGCAGTCCGGACAGGGCAGGCAACGGGGAGCTGTTTTTT.

The chain combines TRBV5-1 with TRBJ2-5, with 9 bases fitting TRBD1. The V and J ends lost 7 bases and 3 bases, in that order; junction bases with no gene match: 13. CDR3 size: 16 residues. Germline V CDR1 and CDR2: SGHRS, YFSETQ. DNA for the CDR3: TGCGCCAGCCAAACTATCCCGGGACAGGGTAAAGAGACCCAGTACTTC. Its translation: CASQTIPGQGKETQYF.

The sample holds one count of this clone. V gene TRBV9 combines with J gene TRBJ2-5; 7 bases fit TRBD1. The CDR3 spans 13 residues. Germline V gene lookup returns CDR1 SGDLS and CDR2 YYNGEE. With V trimmed by 4 bases and J by 5 bases, 5 bases remained unmatched. CDR3 sequence reads: CASSTGTAETQYF. The CDR3, as DNA: TGTGCCAGCAGCACCGGGACAGCGGAGACCCAGTACTTC.

The chain couples TRBV5-1 to TRBJ2-3; TRBD2 agrees at 10 bases. Germline CDR1 and CDR2: SGHRS and YFSETQ. This CDR3 region has 16 residues. With 3 bases clipped from V and 2 bases from J, the junction kept 6 bases outside the gene matches. In DNA, the CDR3 is TGCGCCAGCAGCTCTTACGGACTAGCGGACACAGATACGCAGTATTTT. Translation: CASSSYGLADTDTQYF.

The J gene is TRBJ1-4, the V gene TRBV4-1; no definite D call. Germline-derived CDR1 and CDR2 are MGHRA and YSYEKL. The CDR3 extends over 16 amino acids. The V end was cut by 0 bases, the J end by 8 bases, with 16 bases between. CDR3 in DNA: TGCGCCAGCAGCCAAGAAGGCAGTATTGTCGGGGAAAAACTGTTTTTT. Translated: CASSQEGSIVGEKLFF.

The chain carries TRBV6-5 and TRBJ2-5; 11 bases are a match to TRBD2. Germline trimming cut 4 bases from V and 0 bases from J; bases unmatched to any gene: 1. This CDR3 has 15 amino acids. The germline V gene encodes CDR1 MNHEY and CDR2 SVGAGI. CDR3 nucleotides: TGTGCCAGCAGTTTAGCGGGGGGGTACCAAGAGACCCAGTACTTC. It specifies CASSLAGGYQETQYF.

V is TRBV30 and J is TRBJ1-2, with TRBD1 as a possible D gene (6 bases). CDR1 is GTSNPN, CDR2 SVGIG, per germline (reference sequence). Trimming took off 6 bases at V and 8 bases at J, with 13 bases between the two ends. CDR3 length equals 11 residues. CDR3 amino acids: CACLTGSGYTF. CDR3 bases: TGTGCCTGCCTCACAGGGAGCGGCTACACCTTC.

This clone was seen just once. J is TRBJ2-5 and V is TRBV5-1; TRBD2 is a possible D gene (6 bases). Germline V gene data show CDR1 as SGHRS and CDR2 as YFSETQ. CDR3 length: 14 amino acids. V shed 4 bases and J shed 2 bases, with 12 bases lying between them. The chain's CDR3 is CASSLTGVQETQYF. Written as DNA, the CDR3 is TGCGCCAGCAGCCTCACGGGGGTACAAGAGACCCAGTACTTC.

This clone was recorded many times. The chain employs TRBV28 and TRBJ1-5, with TRBD1 identical over 10 bases. CDR3 length: 15 residues. The germline gives CDR1 MDHEN, CDR2 SYDVKM. The trim removed 5 bases at V and 6 bases at J, leaving 7 bases unmatched. The CDR3 coding sequence is TGTGCCAGCAGTCCCTCGACAGGGGGCTTTCAGCCCCAGCATTTT. This codes for CASSPSTGGFQPQHF.

The chain carries TRBV2 and TRBJ1-2; TRBD1 agrees at 10 bases. V trimming: 7 bases; J trimming: 6 bases; junction bases outside the gene matches: 11. Germline assignment: CDR1 SNHLY and CDR2 FYNNEI. There are 15 residues in the CDR3. The CDR3 region has the DNA TGTGCCAGCACTCGTCGACAGGGGGCGGTGGATGGCTACACCTTC. Its protein product is CASTRRQGAVDGYTF. The entire variable domain, with the rest obtained from reference TRBV2 and TRBJ1-2, is as follows: EPEVTQTPSHQVTQMGQEVILRCVPISNHLYFYWYRQILGQKVEFLVSFYNNEISEKSEIFDDQFSVERPDGSNFTLKIRSTKLEDSAMYFCASTRRQGAVDGYTFGSGTRLTVV.

The V and J genes are TRBV15 and TRBJ1-6, with unresolved D. CDR1 LNHNV and CDR2 YYDKDF come from the germline V gene (reference sequence). V lost 1 base, J lost 7 bases, and 11 bases lay in between. The CDR3 totals 15 residues. CDR3 residues: CATSRAGVPNSPLHF. CDR3 coding DNA: TGTGCCACCAGCAGAGCCGGAGTCCCCAATTCACCCCTCCACTTT.

The genes are TRBV5-1 and TRBJ1-1, with a possible D match to TRBD1 (5 bases). Germline V gene lookup returns CDR1 SGHRS and CDR2 YFSETQ. This CDR3 contains 13 residues. Trimming removed 3 bases at V and 2 bases at J, with 8 bases between. DNA for the CDR3: TGCGCCAGCAGCTCAGACAGTAACACTGAAGCTTTCTTT. Its protein product is CASSSDSNTEAFF. The full variable domain, its missing parts supplied by reference TRBV5-1 and TRBJ1-1, is KAGVTQTPRYLIKTRGQQVTLSCSPISGHRSVSWYQQTPGQGLQFLFEYFSETQRNKGNFPGRFSGRQFSNSRSEMNVSTLELGDSALYLCASSSDSNTEAFFGQGTRLTVV.

This CDR3 reads CASSIGGVRADTQYF. CDR3 sequence (DNA): TGTGCCAGTAGTATTGGGGGGGTGAGAGCAGATACGCAGTATTTT. The chain employs TRBV19 and TRBJ2-3; 7 bases match TRBD2. This CDR3 is built from 15 residues. Trimming cost V 3 bases and J 4 bases; bases outside gene matches: 7. Germline loops: CDR1 LNHDA, CDR2 SQIVND (reference sequence).

The chain is built from TRBV19 and TRBJ1-5; 7 bases fit TRBD1. The CDR3 sequence is 15 residues long. CDR1 and CDR2 (germline): LNHDA, SQIVND (reference sequence). J was trimmed by 7 bases and V by 4 bases; bases with no gene match: 10. CDR3 DNA sequence: TGTGCCAGTAGTACCAGATACAGGGGCAGCCAGCCCCAGCATTTT. Its protein is CASSTRYRGSQPQHF.

The chain is built from TRBV11-2 and TRBJ2-3, with TRBD2 identical over 8 bases. CDR1 and CDR2 (germline): SGHAT, FQNNGV. V shed 8 bases, J shed 3 bases, and the junction held 10 bases outside the gene matches. The CDR3 runs to 15 residues. CDR3: CASSRAGAETDTQYF. The CDR3 bases are TGTGCCAGCTCAAGAGCGGGGGCAGAGACAGATACGCAGTATTTT.

The chain uses TRBV3-1 (or the pseudogene TRBV3-2) and TRBJ2-2, with 10 bases lining up with TRBD1. The CDR3 sequence is 15 residues long. V lost 4 bases and J lost 7; bases outside the gene matches: 6. Germline V gives CDR1 LGHDT, CDR2 YNNKEL (reference sequence). The CDR3 region is CASSPGTGASGELFF. The CDR3 DNA follows: TGTGCCAGCAGCCCCGGGACAGGGGCTAGCGGGGAGCTGTTTTTT.